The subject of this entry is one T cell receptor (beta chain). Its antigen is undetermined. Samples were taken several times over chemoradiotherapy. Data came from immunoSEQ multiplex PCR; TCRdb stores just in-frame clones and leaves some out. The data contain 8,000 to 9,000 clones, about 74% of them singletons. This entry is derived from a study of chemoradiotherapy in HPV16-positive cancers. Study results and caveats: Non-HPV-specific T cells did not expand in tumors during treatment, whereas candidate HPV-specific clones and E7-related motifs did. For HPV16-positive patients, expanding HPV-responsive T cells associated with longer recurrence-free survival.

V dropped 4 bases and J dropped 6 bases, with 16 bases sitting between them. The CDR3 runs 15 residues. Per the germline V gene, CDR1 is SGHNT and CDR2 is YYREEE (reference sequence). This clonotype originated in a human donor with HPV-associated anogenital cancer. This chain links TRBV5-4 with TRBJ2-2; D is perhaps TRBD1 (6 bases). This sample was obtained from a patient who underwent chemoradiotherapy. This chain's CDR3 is CASSEAGVRAGELFF. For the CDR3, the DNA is TGTGCCAGCAGCGAAGCAGGGGTACGGGCCGGGGAGCTGTTTTTT. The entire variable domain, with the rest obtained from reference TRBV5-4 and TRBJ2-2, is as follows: ETGVTQSPTHLIKTRGQQVTLRCSSQSGHNTVSWYQQALGQGPQFIFQYYREEENGRGNFPPRFSGLQFPNYSSELNVNALELDDSALYLCASSEAGVRAGELFFGEGSRLTVL.